This is a list of T cell receptor beta chains from one sample in a study of post-analysis software for immune sequencing data. TCRdb reprocessed the PCR reads via MiXCR and lists one record per CDR3 protein. The data show about 200,000 distinct CDR3 sequences, approximately 29% seen once. Sequencing used blood. The receptors here all came from a girl aged 2 to 17 with multiple sclerosis. The CDR3 runs from the conserved cysteine through the conserved F or W. A D gene is named only where the DNA matches it firmly. Rows give clone size only sometimes, using once, few, many, or a class for an expanded clone.

D gene	clone size	V gene	J gene	CDR3 DNA	CDR3 protein
TRBD1	many	TRBV28	TRBJ2-7	TGTGCCAGCAGGCATAGACAGGGGCCATCCTACGAGCAGTACTTC	CASRHRQGPSYEQYF
.	.	TRBV5-1	TRBJ2-4	TGCGCCAGCAGCTTGTATCCATCCCGGGACATTCAGTACTTC	CASSLYPSRDIQYF
.	few	TRBV12-3/TRBV12-4	TRBJ2-1	TGTGCCAGCAGTTCGAAGCGGAAGCAGTTCTTC	CASSSKRKQFF
.	.	TRBV12-3/TRBV12-4	TRBJ1-2	TGTGCCAGCAGTTGCCAAGGCGGAGCCTATGGCTACACCTTC	CASSCQGGAYGYTF
.	.	TRBV3-1	TRBJ2-7	TGTGCCAGCAGCCCTGGGACCTCCTACGGGCAGTACTTC	CASSPGTSYGQYF
.	once	TRBV10-3	TRBJ2-3	TGTGCCATCAGTGGGGGTTCCCTTAGCACAGATACGCAGTATTTT	CAISGGSLSTDTQYF
.	.	TRBV5-1	TRBJ2-3	TGCGCCAGCAGGTCCGGCCCCTCCCCGACAGATACGCAGTATTTT	CASRSGPSPTDTQYF
TRBD2	.	TRBV20-1	TRBJ2-5	TGCAGTGGCAGCCTAGCGGGGGGCACAAAAGAGACCCAGTACTTC	CSGSLAGGTKETQYF
TRBD1	many	TRBV10-3	TRBJ1-2	TGTGCCATCAGTCCCCAGGGGGACTATGGCTACACCTTC	CAISPQGDYGYTF
.	.	TRBV20-1	TRBJ1-1	TGCAGTGCTAGATTCAGGGTAGCTTTCTTT	CSARFRVAFF
.	many	TRBV20-1	TRBJ2-5	TGCAGGAGGGACCGGGCACAAGAGACCCAGTACTTC	CRRDRAQETQYF
TRBD1	.	TRBV11-1	TRBJ1-6	TGTGCCAGCAGCCAACTTACAGGGGGAAATTCACCCCTCCACTTT	CASSQLTGGNSPLHF
.	many	TRBV5-1	TRBJ2-5	TGCGCCAGCAGGCTTAGCGGTGGGAAAGGAGAGACCCAGTACTTC	CASRLSGGKGETQYF
.	many	TRBV5-1	TRBJ2-7	TGCGCCAGCAGCTTGGACTACGAGCAGTACTTC	CASSLDYEQYF
TRBD2	many	TRBV5-6	TRBJ2-7	TGTGCCAGCAGCTTTCGGGGGGACTCCTACGAGCAGTACTTC	CASSFRGDSYEQYF
TRBD1	many	TRBV5-1	TRBJ2-1	TGCGCCAGCAGCCTAGGGACAGATTACAATGAGCAGTTCTTC	CASSLGTDYNEQFF
.	many	TRBV5-1	TRBJ2-7	TGCGCCAGCAGGCCCGTGCAGGGTAACCACGAGCAGTACTTC	CASRPVQGNHEQYF
.	once	TRBV18	TRBJ1-5	TGTGCCAGCTCACTAGCGGGTGGTGATCAGCCCCACCATTTT	CASSLAGGDQPHHF
TRBD1	.	TRBV4-1	TRBJ1-3	TGCGCCAGCGGTGACAGGGAAACTGGAAACACCATATATTTT	CASGDRETGNTIYF
.	many	TRBV27	TRBJ2-1	TGTGCCAGCAGTTTATCGGCCGGAAGAGAGCAGTTCTTC	CASSLSAGREQFF
TRBD1	.	TRBV7-8	TRBJ1-1	TGTGCCAGCAGCTTATGGGACAGGAACACTGAAGCTTTCTTT	CASSLWDRNTEAFF
.	.	TRBV5-1	TRBJ2-7	TGCGCCAGCAGCTTAGTCGGAGGCACCTACGAGCAGTACTTC	CASSLVGGTYEQYF
.	many	TRBV9	TRBJ2-3	TGTGCCAGCAGCGTAGTGGGGGCGGCAGATACGCAGTATTTT	CASSVVGAADTQYF
.	few	TRBV18	TRBJ1-6	TGTGCCAGCTCACCACCCGGGGTTAGGAATTCACCCCTCCACTTT	CASSPPGVRNSPLHF
.	.	TRBV7-8	TRBJ1-5	TGTGCCAGCAGCTCCAGTTCTGCTGATCAGCCCCAGCATTTT	CASSSSSADQPQHF
.	many	TRBV20-1	TRBJ2-1	TGCAGTGCTAAGTTGTTCGGCGGGAATTACAATGAGCAGTTCTTC	CSAKLFGGNYNEQFF
.	many	TRBV7-2	TRBJ2-7	TGTGCCAGCAGCTATAGGGGGGATACCTACGAGCAGTACTTC	CASSYRGDTYEQYF
TRBD2	.	TRBV11-2	TRBJ2-5	TGTGCCAGCAGCATATTAGCGGGGGGGGGAGAGACCCAGTACTTC	CASSILAGGGETQYF
.	many	TRBV4-1	TRBJ2-1	TGCGCCAGCAGCCGCCAGGGGGGGACCGGCTCCTACAATGAGCAGTTCTTC	CASSRQGGTGSYNEQFF
.	once	TRBV20-1	TRBJ2-7	TGCAGTGCAGTCCGGGACCCAAGCTCCTACGAGCAGTACTTC	CSAVRDPSSYEQYF